A selection of T cell receptor beta chains follows, all from one sample in a study of control samples from healthy donors and cancer patients. Data came from immunoSEQ multiplex PCR; TCRdb stores just in-frame clones and leaves some out. The table has about 140,000 clones, 91% seen once. Sequences were obtained from blood. The receptors stem from a man aged 18 to 35 in good health. CDR3s include the opening cysteine and the closing phenylalanine or tryptophan. The order of the fields is D gene, CDR3 length, V gene, clone size, J gene, CDR3 protein, CDR3 DNA. D genes are given only for firm matches. Expanded clones are given a class, and other clones once, few, many or no size at all.

-	13	TRBV2	-	TRBJ1-6	CASSPLRESPLHF	TGTGCCAGCAGTCCCCTCAGGGAATCACCCCTCCACTTT
TRBD1	16	TRBV18	-	TRBJ1-2	CASSPFGTEDRGGYTF	TGTGCCAGCTCACCATTCGGGACAGAGGATAGAGGTGGCTACACCTTC
-	16	TRBV6-4	-	TRBJ2-3	CASSQDWDPSTDTQYF	TGTGCCAGCAGCCAAGACTGGGACCCCTCCACAGATACGCAGTATTTT
-	14	TRBV6-6	-	TRBJ2-2	CASSPTVNTGELFF	TGTGCCAGCAGCCCGACAGTGAACACCGGGGAGCTGTTTTTT
TRBD2	19	TRBV4-3	once	TRBJ2-2	CASSQRLTSGGPNTGELFF	TGCGCCAGCAGCCAACGGTTGACTAGCGGGGGGCCAAACACCGGGGAGCTGTTTTTT
TRBD2	15	TRBV9	-	TRBJ2-7	CASSAGLAGVYEQYF	TGTGCCAGCAGCGCAGGACTAGCGGGGGTCTACGAGCAGTACTTC
TRBD1	16	TRBV19	-	TRBJ2-2	CASSMGQGAGTGELFF	TGTGCCAGTAGTATGGGACAGGGGGCAGGCACCGGGGAGCTGTTTTTT
-	18	TRBV23-1	once	TRBJ2-3	CASSPDGPIGDLTDTQYF	TGCGCCAGCAGTCCCGACGGACCTATCGGGGACCTCACAGATACGCAGTATTTT
-	15	TRBV3-1/TRBV3-2	-	TRBJ2-5	CASSQDRSSQETQYF	TGTGCCAGCAGCCAAGATCGGTCTAGCCAAGAGACCCAGTACTTC
-	14	TRBV5-1	-	TRBJ2-5	CASSLGDNQETQYF	TGCGCCAGCAGCCTGGGGGACAACCAAGAGACCCAGTACTTC
-	15	TRBV4-1	-	TRBJ2-4	CASSQGGLSKNIQYF	TGCGCCAGCAGCCAGGGGGGCCTGAGCAAAAACATTCAGTACTTC